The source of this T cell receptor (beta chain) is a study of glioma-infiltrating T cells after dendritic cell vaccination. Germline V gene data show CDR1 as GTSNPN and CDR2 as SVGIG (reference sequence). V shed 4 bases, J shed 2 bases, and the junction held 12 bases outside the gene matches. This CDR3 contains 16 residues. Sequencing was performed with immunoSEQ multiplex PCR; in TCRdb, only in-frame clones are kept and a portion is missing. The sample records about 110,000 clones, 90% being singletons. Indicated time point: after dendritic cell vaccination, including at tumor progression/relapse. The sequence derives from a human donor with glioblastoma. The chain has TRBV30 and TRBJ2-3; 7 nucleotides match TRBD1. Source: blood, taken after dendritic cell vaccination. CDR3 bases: TGTGCCTGGATCCCCAGGACAGGCCTATACACAGATACGCAGTATTTT. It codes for CAWIPRTGLYTDTQYF.